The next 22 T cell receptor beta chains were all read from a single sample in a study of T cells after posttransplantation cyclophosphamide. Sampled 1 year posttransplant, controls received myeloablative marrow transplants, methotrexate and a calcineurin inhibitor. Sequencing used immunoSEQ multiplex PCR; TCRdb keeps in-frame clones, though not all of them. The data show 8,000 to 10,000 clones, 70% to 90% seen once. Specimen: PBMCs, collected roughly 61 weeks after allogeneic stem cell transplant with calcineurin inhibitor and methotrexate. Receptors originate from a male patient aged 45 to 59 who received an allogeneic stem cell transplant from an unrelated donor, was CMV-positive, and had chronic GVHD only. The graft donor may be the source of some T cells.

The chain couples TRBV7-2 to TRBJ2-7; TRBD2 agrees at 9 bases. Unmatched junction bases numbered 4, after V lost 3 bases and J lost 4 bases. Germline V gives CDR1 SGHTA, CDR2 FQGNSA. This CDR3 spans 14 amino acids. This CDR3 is CASSFGGGAYEQYF. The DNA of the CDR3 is TGTGCCAGCAGCTTCGGCGGGGGGGCGTACGAGCAGTACTTC.

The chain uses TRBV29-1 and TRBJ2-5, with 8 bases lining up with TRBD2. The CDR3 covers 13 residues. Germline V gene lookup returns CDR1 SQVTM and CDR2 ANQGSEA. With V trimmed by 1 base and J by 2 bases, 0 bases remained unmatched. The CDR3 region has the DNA TGCAGCGTTGAAGCGGGGGGGCAAGAGACCCAGTACTTC. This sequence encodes CSVEAGGQETQYF.

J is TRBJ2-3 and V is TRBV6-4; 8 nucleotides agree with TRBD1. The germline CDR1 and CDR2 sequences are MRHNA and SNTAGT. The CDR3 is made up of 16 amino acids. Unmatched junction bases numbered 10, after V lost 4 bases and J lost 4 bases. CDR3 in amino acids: CASSGRRDRTADTQYF. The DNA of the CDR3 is TGTGCCAGCAGTGGCCGCCGGGACAGGACGGCAGATACGCAGTATTTT.

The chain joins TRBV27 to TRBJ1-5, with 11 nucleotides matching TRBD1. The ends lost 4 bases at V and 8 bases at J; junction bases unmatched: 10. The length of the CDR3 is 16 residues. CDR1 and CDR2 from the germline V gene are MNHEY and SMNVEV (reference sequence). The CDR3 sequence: CASSSGTWDRGKPQHF. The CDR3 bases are TGTGCCAGCAGTTCCGGAACTTGGGACAGGGGGAAGCCCCAGCATTTT.

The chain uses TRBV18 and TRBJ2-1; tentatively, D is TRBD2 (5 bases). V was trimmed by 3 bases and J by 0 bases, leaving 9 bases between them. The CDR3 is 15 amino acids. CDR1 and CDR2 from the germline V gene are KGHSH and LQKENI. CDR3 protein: CASSPGSGSYNEQFF. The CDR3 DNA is TGTGCCAGCTCACCGGGGAGCGGCTCCTACAATGAGCAGTTCTTC. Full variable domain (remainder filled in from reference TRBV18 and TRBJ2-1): NAGVMQNPRHLVRRRGQEARLRCSPMKGHSHVYWYRQLPEEGLKFMVYLQKENIIDESGMPKERFSAEFPKEGPSILRIQQVVRGDSAAYFCASSPGSGSYNEQFFGPGTRLTVL.

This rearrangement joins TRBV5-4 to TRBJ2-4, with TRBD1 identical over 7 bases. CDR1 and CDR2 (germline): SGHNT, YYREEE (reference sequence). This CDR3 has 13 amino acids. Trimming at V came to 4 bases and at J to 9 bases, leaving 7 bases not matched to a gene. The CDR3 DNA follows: TGTGCCAGCAGCCCGACAGGGTCTGCCATTCAGTACTTC. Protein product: CASSPTGSAIQYF.

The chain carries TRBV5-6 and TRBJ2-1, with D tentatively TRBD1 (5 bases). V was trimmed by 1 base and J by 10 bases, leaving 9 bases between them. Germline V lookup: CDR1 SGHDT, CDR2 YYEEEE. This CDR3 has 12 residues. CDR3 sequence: CASSLSRGEQFF. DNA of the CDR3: TGTGCCAGCAGCTTGAGTAGGGGCGAGCAGTTCTTC.

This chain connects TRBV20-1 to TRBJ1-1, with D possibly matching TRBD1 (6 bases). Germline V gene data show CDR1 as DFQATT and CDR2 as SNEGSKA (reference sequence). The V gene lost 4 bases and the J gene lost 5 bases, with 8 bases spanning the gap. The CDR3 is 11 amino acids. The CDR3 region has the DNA TGCAGTGCTACCCAGGGGACTGAAGCTTTCTTT. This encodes CSATQGTEAFF.

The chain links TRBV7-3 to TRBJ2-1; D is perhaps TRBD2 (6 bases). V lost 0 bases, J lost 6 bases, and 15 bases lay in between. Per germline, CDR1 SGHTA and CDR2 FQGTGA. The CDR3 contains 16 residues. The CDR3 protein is CASSLTILTSPNEQFF. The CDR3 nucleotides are TGTGCCAGCAGCTTAACGATACTAACTAGCCCCAATGAGCAGTTCTTC.

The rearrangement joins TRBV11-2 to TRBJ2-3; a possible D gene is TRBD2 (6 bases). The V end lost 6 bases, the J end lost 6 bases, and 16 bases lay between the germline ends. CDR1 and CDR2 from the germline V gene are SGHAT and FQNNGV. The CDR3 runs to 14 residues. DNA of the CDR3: TGTGCCAGCAGGCCAACTAGCTCCAGGGATACGCAGTATTTT. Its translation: CASRPTSSRDTQYF.

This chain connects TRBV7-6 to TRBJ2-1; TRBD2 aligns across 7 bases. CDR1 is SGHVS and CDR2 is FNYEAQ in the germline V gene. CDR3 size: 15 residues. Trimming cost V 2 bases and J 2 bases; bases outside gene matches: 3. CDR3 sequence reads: CASSLLGGAYNEQFF. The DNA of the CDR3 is TGTGCCAGCAGCTTACTTGGGGGGGCCTACAATGAGCAGTTCTTC.

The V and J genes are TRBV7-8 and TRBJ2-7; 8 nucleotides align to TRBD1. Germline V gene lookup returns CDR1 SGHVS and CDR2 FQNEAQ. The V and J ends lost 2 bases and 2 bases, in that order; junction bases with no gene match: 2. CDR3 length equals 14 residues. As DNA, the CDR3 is TGTGCCAGCAGCTTAAGGACAGGGACCTACGAGCAGTACTTC. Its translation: CASSLRTGTYEQYF.

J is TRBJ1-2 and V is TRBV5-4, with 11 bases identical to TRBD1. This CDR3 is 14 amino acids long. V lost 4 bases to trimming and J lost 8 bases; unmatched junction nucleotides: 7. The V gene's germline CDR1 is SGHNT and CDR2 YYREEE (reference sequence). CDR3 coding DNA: TGTGCCAGCAGCAGGACAGGGGGCGCTTGGGGCTACACCTTC. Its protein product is CASSRTGGAWGYTF. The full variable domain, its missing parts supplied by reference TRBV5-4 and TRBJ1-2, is ETGVTQSPTHLIKTRGQQVTLRCSSQSGHNTVSWYQQALGQGPQFIFQYYREEENGRGNFPPRFSGLQFPNYSSELNVNALELDDSALYLCASSRTGGAWGYTFGSGTRLTVV.

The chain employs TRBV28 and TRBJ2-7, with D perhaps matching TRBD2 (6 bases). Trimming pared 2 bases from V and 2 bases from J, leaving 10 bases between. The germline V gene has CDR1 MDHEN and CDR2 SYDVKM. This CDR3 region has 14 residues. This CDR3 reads CASSLGGGAYEQYF. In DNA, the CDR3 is TGTGCCAGCAGTTTAGGAGGAGGGGCCTACGAGCAGTACTTC.

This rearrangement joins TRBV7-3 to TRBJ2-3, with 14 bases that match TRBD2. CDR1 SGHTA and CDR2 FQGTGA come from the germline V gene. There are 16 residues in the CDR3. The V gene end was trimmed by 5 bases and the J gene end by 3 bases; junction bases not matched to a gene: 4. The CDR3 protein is CASSTTSGGGTDTQYF. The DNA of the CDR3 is TGTGCCAGCAGCACGACTAGCGGGGGGGGAACAGATACGCAGTATTTT.

The CDR3 DNA follows: TGTGCCAGCAGTCCACAGGAGTTGAACACTGAAGCTTTCTTT. Protein sequence: CASSPQELNTEAFF. The rearrangement links TRBV27 to TRBJ1-1, with TRBD1 as a possible D gene (5 bases). The CDR3 runs 14 residues. Germline CDR1 is MNHEY and CDR2 is SMNVEV (reference sequence). With 5 bases removed from V and 0 bases from J, the gap between germline ends came to 10 bases.

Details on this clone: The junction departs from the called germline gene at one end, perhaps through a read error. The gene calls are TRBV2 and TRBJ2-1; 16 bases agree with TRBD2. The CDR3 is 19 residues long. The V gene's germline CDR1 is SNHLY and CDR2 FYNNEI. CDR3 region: CASSAGTSGRALGYSEQFF. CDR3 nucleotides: TGTGCCAGCAGCGCTGGGACTAGCGGGAGGGCCCTGGGTTACAGTGAGCAGTTCTTC.

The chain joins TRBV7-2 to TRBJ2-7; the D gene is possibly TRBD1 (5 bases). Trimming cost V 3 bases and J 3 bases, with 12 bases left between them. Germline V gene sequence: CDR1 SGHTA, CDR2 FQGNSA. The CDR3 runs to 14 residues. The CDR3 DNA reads TGTGCCAGCAGCTTCGGACATGTGAACTACGAGCAGTACTTC. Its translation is CASSFGHVNYEQYF.

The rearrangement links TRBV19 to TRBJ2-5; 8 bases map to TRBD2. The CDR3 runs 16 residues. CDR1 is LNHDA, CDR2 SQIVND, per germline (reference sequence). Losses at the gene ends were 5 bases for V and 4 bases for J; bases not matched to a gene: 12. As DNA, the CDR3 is TGTGCCAGTAGTGCCTATAAGACCACTAGCGGAGAGACCCAGTACTTC. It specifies CASSAYKTTSGETQYF.

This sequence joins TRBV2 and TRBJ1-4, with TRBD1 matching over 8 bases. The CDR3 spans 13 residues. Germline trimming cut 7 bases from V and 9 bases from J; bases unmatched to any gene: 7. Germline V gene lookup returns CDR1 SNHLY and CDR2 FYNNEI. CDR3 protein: CASTSTGDKKLFF. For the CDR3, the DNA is TGTGCCAGCACCTCGACAGGGGATAAAAAACTGTTTTTT. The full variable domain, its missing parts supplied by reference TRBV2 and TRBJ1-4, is EPEVTQTPSHQVTQMGQEVILRCVPISNHLYFYWYRQILGQKVEFLVSFYNNEISEKSEIFDDQFSVERPDGSNFTLKIRSTKLEDSAMYFCASTSTGDKKLFFGSGTQLSVL.

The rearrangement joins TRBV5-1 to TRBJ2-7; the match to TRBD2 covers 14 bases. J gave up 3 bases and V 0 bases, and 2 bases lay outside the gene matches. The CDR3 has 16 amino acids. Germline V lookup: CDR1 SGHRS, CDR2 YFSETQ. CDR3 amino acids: CASSLDGTSGSYEQYF. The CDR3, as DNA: TGCGCCAGCAGCTTGGACGGGACTAGCGGGAGCTACGAGCAGTACTTC.

The CDR3, as DNA: TGCGCCAGCAGCGTGGGGGGGGGCAGCTACTACGAGCAGTACTTC. This sequence encodes CASSVGGGSYYEQYF. This chain links TRBV5-1 with TRBJ2-7, with a tentative D call TRBD2 (7 bases). Per the germline V gene, CDR1 is SGHRS and CDR2 is YFSETQ. V was clipped by 4 bases and J by 3 bases, with 17 bases between them. The CDR3 covers 15 residues. Full variable domain (rest looked up from reference TRBV5-1 and TRBJ2-7): KAGVTQTPRYLIKTRGQQVTLSCSPISGHRSVSWYQQTPGQGLQFLFEYFSETQRNKGNFPGRFSGRQFSNSRSEMNVSTLELGDSALYLCASSVGGGSYYEQYFGPGTRLTVT.